Included here is one T cell receptor (beta chain) sequence, with context. The sample is drawn from a study of T cell responses to AZD1222 COVID-19 vaccine. Researchers grouped second doses given at about 4 or about 12 weeks into one pool. V lost 5 bases, J lost 0 bases, and 11 bases lay in between. The germline gives CDR1 LNHDA, CDR2 SQIVND (reference sequence). The CDR3 covers 15 residues. Assay used: immunoSEQ multiplex PCR; TCRdb lists only in-frame clones, some missing. The table lists tens of thousands of clones, about 93% of them singletons. This TCR was sampled from an adult who received the AZD1222 COVID-19 vaccine. Sequencing used peripheral blood, obtained 28 days after the second AZD1222 dose. The chain combines TRBV19 with TRBJ1-5; D gene uncertain. CDR3 residues: CASSSGRYSNQPQHF. Written as DNA, the CDR3 is TGTGCCAGTAGTTCCGGACGTTATAGCAATCAGCCCCAGCATTTT.